The T cell receptor beta chain described here comes from a study of shared clonotypes between healthy human individuals. The germline V gene encodes CDR1 SGHRS and CDR2 YFSETQ. Trimming removed 2 bases at V and 6 bases at J, with 14 bases between. The CDR3 has 14 amino acids. Sequenced by immunoSEQ multiplex PCR; TCRdb stores in-frame clones only, minus some. Among fewer than 1.4 million clones, more than 75% were seen once, and the ten largest hold roughly 0.61%. The specimen was memory CD4+ T cells from PBMCs. Regarding subset: CD45RA-negative fraction. The sequence came from a man younger than 35 in good health. Some clones in this sample may be carry-over from other donors' samples. The rearrangement joins TRBV5-1 to TRBJ1-1, with unresolved D. The CDR3 spells CASSFGTLVSEAFF. CDR3 in DNA: TGCGCCAGCAGCTTCGGCACACTGGTCTCTGAAGCTTTCTTT. Full variable domain (missing parts from reference TRBV5-1 and TRBJ1-1): KAGVTQTPRYLIKTRGQQVTLSCSPISGHRSVSWYQQTPGQGLQFLFEYFSETQRNKGNFPGRFSGRQFSNSRSEMNVSTLELGDSALYLCASSFGTLVSEAFFGQGTRLTVV.